The sequence of this T cell receptor beta chain was determined in a study of cytomegalovirus exposure and HLA in healthy donors. Vbeta (60) and Jbeta (13) primers were used in the PCR. Repertoires were generated with immunoSEQ multiplex PCR, while TCRdb's copy carries only in-frame clones and drops some. The sample has more than 95,000 clones. Concerning this clone itself: Antigen specificity is unknown.

The V end lost 4 bases, the J end lost 4 bases, and 16 bases lay between the germline ends. The CDR3 has 15 amino acids. Germline V gene data show CDR1 as MNHNS and CDR2 as SASEGT. Broader study findings: Later on, a genetic analysis was performed. It linked a missense variant in DCLRE1C with V- and J-gene trimming of TCR beta. It was likely that a cluster of highly shared sequence variants was a sequencing artifact. Overall, approximately 150 TCR beta chains were annotated as cytomegalovirus-associated. Among TCR beta chains of equal frequency, HLA-associated ones were more clonally expanded in a later analysis.

The J gene is TRBJ1-2, the V gene TRBV6-1; D is perhaps TRBD1 (5 bases). The sequencing sample was made of PBMCs. This clonotype originated in a young man in good health and CMV-seronegative. CDR3 sequence: CASSAAFGGGYGYTF. The CDR3 DNA is TGTGCCAGCAGTGCCGCCTTCGGGGGGGGCTATGGCTACACCTTC.